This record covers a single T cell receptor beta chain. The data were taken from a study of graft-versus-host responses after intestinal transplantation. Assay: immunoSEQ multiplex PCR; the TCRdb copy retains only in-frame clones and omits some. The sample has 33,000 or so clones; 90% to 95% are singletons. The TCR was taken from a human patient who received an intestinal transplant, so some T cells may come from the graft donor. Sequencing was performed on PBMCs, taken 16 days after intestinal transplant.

The CDR3 here is CASSFTGDEQFF. CDR3 nucleotides: TGTGCCAGCAGCTTTACGGGGGATGAGCAGTTCTTC. The rearrangement uses TRBV5-6 and TRBJ2-1; a possible D gene is TRBD2 (6 bases). V lost 2 bases and J lost 8, with 8 bases in between. Germline V lookup: CDR1 SGHDT, CDR2 YYEEEE. This CDR3 has 12 residues.